The TCR beta chain described here comes from a study of cytomegalovirus exposure and HLA in healthy donors. Study-wide results and limits: The study flagged approximately 180 TCR beta chains as cytomegalovirus-associated. A previous analysis found most TCR beta V segments productive roughly 87% or roughly 30% of the time. Later genetic work tied a missense DCLRE1C variant to beta-chain V and J trimming.

Researchers ran the PCR with 60 Vbeta and 13 Jbeta primers. Sequencing was performed with immunoSEQ multiplex PCR; in TCRdb, only in-frame clones are kept and a portion is missing. The top ten hold roughly 6% of the sample, which has about 110,000 clones, roughly 76% seen once. Of note for this clone: Antigen specificity is unknown.

This receptor was identified in a woman aged 45-60 years in good health and CMV-seropositive. The sample taken for sequencing was PBMCs.

For the CDR3, the DNA is TGTGCCAGTAGTCCCCCCCGCCAGGGATTAACCTACGGGGAGCTGTTTTTT. The encoded protein is CASSPPRQGLTYGELFF. J is TRBJ2-2 and V is TRBV19; possible D gene TRBD1, 5 bases. Trimming took 5 bases from V and 7 from J, leaving 23 bases between them. The CDR3 extends over 17 amino acids. The germline CDR1 and CDR2 sequences are LNHDA and SQIVND (reference sequence).